This paragraph reports one TCR beta chain. From germline, CDR1 is GTSNPN and CDR2 SVGIG (reference sequence). Trimming removed 1 base from V and 1 base from J, with 9 bases in between. The CDR3 contains 14 residues. The beta constant-region primer was an equimolar mix of two oligonucleotides covering TRBC1 and TRBC2. Ligated cDNA was amplified by four rounds of PCR with nested alpha and beta constant-region primers and SP2. TCRdb ran MiXCR on the UMI-ligation and nested PCR reads and lists one entry per CDR3 protein. The sample records around 110,000 distinct CDR3 sequences, roughly 32% being singletons. This entry is derived from a study of naive and memory T cell subsets.

The chain joins TRBV30 to TRBJ2-3, with D uncertain. The receptor was derived from a human donor in good health. The source material was central memory CD4+ T cells from blood. The CDR3 here is CAWSGAGGTDTQYF. The CDR3 bases are TGTGCCTGGAGTGGGGCAGGCGGCACAGATACGCAGTATTTT. Combining the CDR3 with reference TRBV30 and TRBJ2-3 gives the whole variable domain SQTIHQWPATLVQPVGSPLSLECTVEGTSNPNLYWYRQAAGRGLQLLFYSVGIGQISSEVPQNLSASRPQDRQFILSSKKLLLSDSGFYLCAWSGAGGTDTQYFGPGTRLTVL.